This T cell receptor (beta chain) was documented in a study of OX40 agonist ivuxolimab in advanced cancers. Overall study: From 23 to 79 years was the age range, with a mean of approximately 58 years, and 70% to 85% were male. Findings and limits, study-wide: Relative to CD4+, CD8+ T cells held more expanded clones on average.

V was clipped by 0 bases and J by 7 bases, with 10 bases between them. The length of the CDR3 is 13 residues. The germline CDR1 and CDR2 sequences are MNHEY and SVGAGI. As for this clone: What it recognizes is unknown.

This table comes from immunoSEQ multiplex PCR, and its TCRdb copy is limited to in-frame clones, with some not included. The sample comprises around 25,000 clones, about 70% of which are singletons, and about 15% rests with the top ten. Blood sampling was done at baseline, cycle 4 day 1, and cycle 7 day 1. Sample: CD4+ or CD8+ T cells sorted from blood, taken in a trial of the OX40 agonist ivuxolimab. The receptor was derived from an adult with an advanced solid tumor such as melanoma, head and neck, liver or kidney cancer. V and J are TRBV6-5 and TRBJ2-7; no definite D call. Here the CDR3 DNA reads TGTGCCAGCAGTTACTCGCTTGCGTGGGAGCAGTACTTC. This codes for CASSYSLAWEQYF.